This is a list of T cell receptor beta chains from one sample in a study of T cells in Graves' hyperthyroidism and ophthalmopathy. TCRdb redid the calling of the multiplex PCR reads with MiXCR, one entry per CDR3 protein. Of 300,000 to 350,000 distinct CDR3 sequences listed, 15% to 20% are singletons. Sequencing was performed on blood. These receptors originate from a woman in her thirties or forties with Graves' ophthalmopathy. Both conserved end residues are part of each CDR3. D genes are given only for firm matches. The size entry is marked missing in some rows and otherwise reads once, few, many or a size class.

TRBD1	many	TRBV11-1	TRBJ2-7	CASSHGNGQVYYEQYF	TGTGCCAGCAGCCATGGGAACGGACAGGTTTACTACGAGCAGTACTTC
TRBD1	many	TRBV29-1	TRBJ2-7	CSAATGGVYEQYF	TGCAGCGCCGCGACAGGGGGCGTGTACGAGCAGTACTTC
TRBD2	many	TRBV20-1	TRBJ2-7	CSVQSGSQYF	TGCAGTGTTCAAAGCGGGAGCCAGTACTTC
TRBD1	many	TRBV5-1	TRBJ2-3	CASSSGTGHVLDTQYF	TGCGCCAGCAGCTCCGGGACAGGGCATGTTTTGGATACGCAGTATTTT
-	many	TRBV29-1	TRBJ2-7	CSVRPGGRLFEQYF	TGCAGCGTTCGGCCCGGGGGGCGTCTGTTCGAGCAGTACTTC
-	many	TRBV6-5	TRBJ2-4	CASSYIDVLAKNIQYF	TGTGCCAGCAGTTACATCGATGTACTAGCCAAAAACATTCAGTACTTC
-	many	TRBV6-5	TRBJ2-7	CASSWAGSYEQYF	TGTGCCAGCAGTTGGGCCGGGAGTTACGAGCAGTACTTC
-	-	TRBV30	TRBJ2-5	CAWRGKYRVPYF	TGTGCCTGGAGGGGGAAATACCGGGTCCCTTACTTC
TRBD2	many	TRBV7-2	TRBJ2-7	CASSSVGLAPYEQYF	TGTGCCAGCAGCTCAGTCGGACTAGCACCCTACGAGCAGTACTTC
TRBD2	-	TRBV19	TRBJ2-7	CASKAGGPGEQYF	TGTGCCAGTAAGGCGGGAGGGCCGGGGGAGCAGTACTTC
TRBD1	many	TRBV6-1	TRBJ1-2	CASSKQGGIYGYTF	TGTGCCAGCAGTAAACAGGGGGGGATCTATGGCTACACCTTC
-	many	TRBV29-1	TRBJ2-3	CSVVLRLGSAQYF	TGCAGCGTTGTTTTGCGTTTGGGTTCGGCGCAGTATTTT
TRBD2	-	TRBV6-1	TRBJ2-5	CASRRLAGQETQYF	TGTGCCAGCCGACGACTAGCGGGACAAGAGACCCAGTACTTC
TRBD1	many	TRBV6-1	TRBJ1-6	CASSARTGQGSYNSPLHF	TGTGCCAGCAGTGCTAGAACGGGACAGGGGTCCTATAATTCACCCCTCCACTTT
-	few	TRBV28	TRBJ2-5	CASRSGTRGTQRAQYF	TGTGCCAGCAGATCCGGGACAAGGGGAACTCAAAGGGCCCAGTACTTC
-	once	TRBV6-1	TRBJ1-5	CASRLMVQDNQPQLF	TGTGCCAGCAGACTGATGGTACAGGACAATCAGCCCCAGCTTTTT
-	many	TRBV6-2/TRBV6-3	TRBJ2-2	CASSKGSTGELFF	TGTGCCAGCAGTAAAGGGAGTACCGGGGAGCTGTTTTTT